This T cell receptor beta chain was sequenced in a study of Graves' ophthalmopathy and Graves' hyperthyroidism. TCR beta CDR3 regions were amplified from RNA transcripts. The library came from an HTBI-primed first-round RT-PCR and a second-round multiplex PCR. TCRdb used MiXCR to reprocess the multiplex PCR reads, holding one entry per CDR3 protein. The sample lists roughly 14,000 distinct CDR3 sequences; roughly 50% were seen once. This clonotype appeared many times. Its antigen is not identified. Study results and limitations: Blood shared most expanded thyroid clonotypes above 0.001 frequency.

This CDR3 comprises 12 residues. With 3 bases removed from V and 6 bases from J, the gap between germline ends came to 12 bases. Germline V gene lookup returns CDR1 DFQATT and CDR2 SNEGSKA (reference sequence). The clonotype was recovered from a woman aged 25 to 45 with Graves' ophthalmopathy. Material: peripheral blood. The rearrangement links TRBV20-1 to TRBJ2-7; D perhaps matches TRBD2 (5 bases). The CDR3 region has the DNA TGCAGTGCTAGTGACGGGAACCCCGAGCAGTACTTC. It specifies CSASDGNPEQYF.